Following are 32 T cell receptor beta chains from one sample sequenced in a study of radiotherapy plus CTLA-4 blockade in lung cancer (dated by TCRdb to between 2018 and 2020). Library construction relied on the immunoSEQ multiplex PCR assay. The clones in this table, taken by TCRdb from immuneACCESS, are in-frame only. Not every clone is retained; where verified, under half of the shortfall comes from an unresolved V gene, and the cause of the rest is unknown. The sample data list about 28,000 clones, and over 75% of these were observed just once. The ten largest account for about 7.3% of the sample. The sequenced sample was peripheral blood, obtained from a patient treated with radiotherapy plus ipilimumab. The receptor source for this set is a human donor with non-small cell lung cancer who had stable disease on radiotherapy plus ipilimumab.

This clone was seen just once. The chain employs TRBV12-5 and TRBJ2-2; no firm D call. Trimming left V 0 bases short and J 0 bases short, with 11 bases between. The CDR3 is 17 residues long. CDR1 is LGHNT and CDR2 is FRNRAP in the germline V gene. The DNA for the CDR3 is TGTGCTAGTGGTTTGGTACTCCAGGTCGCGAACACCGGGGAGCTGTTTTTT. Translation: CASGLVLQVANTGELFF.

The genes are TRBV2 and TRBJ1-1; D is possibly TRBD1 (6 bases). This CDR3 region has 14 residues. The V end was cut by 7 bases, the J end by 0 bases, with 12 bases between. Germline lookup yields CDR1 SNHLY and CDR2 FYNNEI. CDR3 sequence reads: CASTGGPVNTEAFF. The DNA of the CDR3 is TGTGCCAGCACTGGGGGGCCGGTGAACACTGAAGCTTTCTTT.

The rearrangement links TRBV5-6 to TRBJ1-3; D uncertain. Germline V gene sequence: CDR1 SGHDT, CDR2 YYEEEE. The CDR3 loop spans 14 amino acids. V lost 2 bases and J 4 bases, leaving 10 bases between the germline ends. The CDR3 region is CASSFSGAGNTIYF. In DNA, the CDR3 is TGTGCCAGCAGCTTCTCCGGAGCCGGAAACACCATATATTTT.

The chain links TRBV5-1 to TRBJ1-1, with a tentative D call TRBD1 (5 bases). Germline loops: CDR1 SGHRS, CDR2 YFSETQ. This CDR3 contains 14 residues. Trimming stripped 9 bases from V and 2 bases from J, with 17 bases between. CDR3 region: CATRVQGANTEAFF. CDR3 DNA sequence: TGCGCCACCAGAGTACAAGGGGCAAACACTGAAGCTTTCTTT. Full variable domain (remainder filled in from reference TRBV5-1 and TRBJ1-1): KAGVTQTPRYLIKTRGQQVTLSCSPISGHRSVSWYQQTPGQGLQFLFEYFSETQRNKGNFPGRFSGRQFSNSRSEMNVSTLELGDSALYLCATRVQGANTEAFFGQGTRLTVV.

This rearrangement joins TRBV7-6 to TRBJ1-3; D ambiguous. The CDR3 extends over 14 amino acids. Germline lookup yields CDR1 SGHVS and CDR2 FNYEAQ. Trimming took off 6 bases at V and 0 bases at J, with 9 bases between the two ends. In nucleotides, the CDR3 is TGTGCCAGCAGTTTACAGAGCTCTGGAAACACCATATATTTT. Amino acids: CASSLQSSGNTIYF.

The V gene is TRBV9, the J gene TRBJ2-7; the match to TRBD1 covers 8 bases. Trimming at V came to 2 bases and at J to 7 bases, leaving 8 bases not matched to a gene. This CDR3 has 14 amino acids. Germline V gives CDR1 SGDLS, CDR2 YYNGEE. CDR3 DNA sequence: TGTGCCAGCAGCGTCCGGGACAGGCCTTTTGAGCAGTACTTC. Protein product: CASSVRDRPFEQYF.

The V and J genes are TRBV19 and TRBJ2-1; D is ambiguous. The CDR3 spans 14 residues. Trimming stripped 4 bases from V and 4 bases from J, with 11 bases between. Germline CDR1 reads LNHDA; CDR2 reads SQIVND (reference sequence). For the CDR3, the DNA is TGTGCCAGTAGTACAGGAGTAGCTTACAATGAGCAGTTCTTC. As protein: CASSTGVAYNEQFF. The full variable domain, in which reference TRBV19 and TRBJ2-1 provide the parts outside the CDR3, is DGGITQSPKYLFRKEGQNVTLSCEQNLNHDAMYWYRQDPGQGLRLIYYSQIVNDFQKGDIAEGYSVSREKKESFPLTVTSAQKNPTAFYLCASSTGVAYNEQFFGPGTRLTVL.

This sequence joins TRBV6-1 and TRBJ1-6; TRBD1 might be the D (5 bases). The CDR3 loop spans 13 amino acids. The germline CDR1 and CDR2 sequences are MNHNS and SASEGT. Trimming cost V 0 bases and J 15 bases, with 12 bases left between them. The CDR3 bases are TGTGCCAGCAGTGAAGCGCCAGGGAGAGTCCTCCACTTT. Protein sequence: CASSEAPGRVLHF.

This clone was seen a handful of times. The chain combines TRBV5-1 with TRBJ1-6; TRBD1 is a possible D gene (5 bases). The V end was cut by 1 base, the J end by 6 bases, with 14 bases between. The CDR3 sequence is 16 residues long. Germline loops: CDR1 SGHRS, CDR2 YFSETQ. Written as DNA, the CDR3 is TGCGCCAGCAGCTTGATCGGGCAGGGCCTTAATTCACCCCTCCACTTT. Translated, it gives CASSLIGQGLNSPLHF.

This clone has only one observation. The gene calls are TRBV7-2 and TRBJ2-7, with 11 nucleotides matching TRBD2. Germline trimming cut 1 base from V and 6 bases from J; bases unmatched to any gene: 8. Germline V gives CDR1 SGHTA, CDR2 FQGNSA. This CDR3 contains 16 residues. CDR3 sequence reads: CASSLVAGGLSFEQYF. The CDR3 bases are TGTGCCAGCAGCTTAGTAGCGGGGGGGCTCTCGTTCGAGCAGTACTTC.

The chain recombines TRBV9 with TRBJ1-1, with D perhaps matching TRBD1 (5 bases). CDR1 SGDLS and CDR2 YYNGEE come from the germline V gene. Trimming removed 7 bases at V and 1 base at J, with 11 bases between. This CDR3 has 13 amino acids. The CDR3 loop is CASQGGSNTEAFF. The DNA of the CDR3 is TGTGCCAGCCAGGGAGGGTCGAACACTGAAGCTTTCTTT.

In DNA form, the CDR3 reads TGTGCCATCAGTCTCGACAGGGGTGGAAATGAAAAACTGTTTTTT. It encodes CAISLDRGGNEKLFF. The V gene is TRBV10-3, the J gene TRBJ1-4, with TRBD1 matching 8 bases. Germline loops: CDR1 ENHRY, CDR2 SYGVKD. J gave up 5 bases and V 5 bases, and 7 bases lay outside the gene matches. The length of the CDR3 is 15 residues.

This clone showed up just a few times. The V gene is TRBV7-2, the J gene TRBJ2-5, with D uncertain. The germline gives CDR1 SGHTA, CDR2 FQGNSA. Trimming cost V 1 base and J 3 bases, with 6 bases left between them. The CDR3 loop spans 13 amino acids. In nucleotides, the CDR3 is TGTGCCAGCAGCTTAGTAGGGAAAGAGACCCAGTACTTC. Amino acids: CASSLVGKETQYF. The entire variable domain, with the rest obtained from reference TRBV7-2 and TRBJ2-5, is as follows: GAGVSQSPSNKVTEKGKDVELRCDPISGHTALYWYRQSLGQGLEFLIYFQGNSAPDKSGLPSDRFSAERTGGSVSTLTIQRTQQEDSAVYLCASSLVGKETQYFGPGTRLLVL.

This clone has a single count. The CDR3 region has the DNA TGCGCCAGCAGCTTGGACCAGGGGTCTAATTCACCCCTCCACTTT. It encodes CASSLDQGSNSPLHF. The chain employs TRBV5-1 and TRBJ1-6, with D perhaps TRBD1 (6 bases). Between the trimmed V and J ends, which lost 0 bases and 6 bases, there was a span of 10 bases. Germline V lookup: CDR1 SGHRS, CDR2 YFSETQ. CDR3 length: 15 amino acids.

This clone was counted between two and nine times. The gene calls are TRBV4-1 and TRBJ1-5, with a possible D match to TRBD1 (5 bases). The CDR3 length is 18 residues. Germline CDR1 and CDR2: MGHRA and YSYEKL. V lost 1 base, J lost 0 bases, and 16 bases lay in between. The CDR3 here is CASSQGGPGDHSNQPQHF. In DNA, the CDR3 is TGCGCCAGCAGCCAAGGGGGACCGGGAGATCATAGCAATCAGCCCCAGCATTTT.

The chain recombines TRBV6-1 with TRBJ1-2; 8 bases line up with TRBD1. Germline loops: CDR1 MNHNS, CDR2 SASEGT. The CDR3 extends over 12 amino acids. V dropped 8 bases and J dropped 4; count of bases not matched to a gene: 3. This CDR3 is CASGTGLYGYTF. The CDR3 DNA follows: TGTGCCAGCGGGACAGGTCTCTATGGCTACACCTTC.

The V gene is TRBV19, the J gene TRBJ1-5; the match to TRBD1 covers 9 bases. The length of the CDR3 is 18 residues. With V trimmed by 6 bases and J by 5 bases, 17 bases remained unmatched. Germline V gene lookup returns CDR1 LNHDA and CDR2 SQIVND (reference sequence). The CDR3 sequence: CASRDTGTGRLVDQPQHF. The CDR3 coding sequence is TGTGCCAGTAGGGACACCGGGACAGGGAGATTAGTAGATCAGCCCCAGCATTTT.

The CDR3 bases are TGTGCCAGCAGCTTGGAGGGAAGGGGCTATGGCTACACCTTC. Translated, it gives CASSLEGRGYGYTF. V and J are TRBV5-6 and TRBJ1-2; tentative D call: TRBD1 (5 bases). The germline gives CDR1 SGHDT, CDR2 YYEEEE. V gave up 0 bases and J gave up 4 bases, with 10 bases separating them. The CDR3 spans 14 residues.

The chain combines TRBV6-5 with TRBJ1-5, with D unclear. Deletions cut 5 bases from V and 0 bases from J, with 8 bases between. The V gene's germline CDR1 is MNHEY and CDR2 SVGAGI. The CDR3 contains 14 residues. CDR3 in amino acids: CASSRTASNQPQHF. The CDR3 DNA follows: TGTGCCAGCAGTCGGACGGCTAGCAATCAGCCCCAGCATTTT.

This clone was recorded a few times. The CDR3 DNA reads TGTGCCAGCAGCTCCGACAGGGGCCGTAATTCACCCCTCCACTTT. Translated: CASSSDRGRNSPLHF. The chain has TRBV7-8 and TRBJ1-6, with 8 bases identical to TRBD1. The CDR3 has 15 residues. The germline V gene encodes CDR1 SGHVS and CDR2 FQNEAQ. V gave up 4 bases and J gave up 6 bases; unmatched junction bases: 5.

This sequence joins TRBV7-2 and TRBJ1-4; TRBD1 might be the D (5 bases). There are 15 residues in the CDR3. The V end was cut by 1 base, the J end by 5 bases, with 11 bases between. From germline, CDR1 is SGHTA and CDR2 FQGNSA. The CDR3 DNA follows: TGTGCCAGCAGCTTAGGGGGGTCCTGGAATGAAAAACTGTTTTTT. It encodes CASSLGGSWNEKLFF.

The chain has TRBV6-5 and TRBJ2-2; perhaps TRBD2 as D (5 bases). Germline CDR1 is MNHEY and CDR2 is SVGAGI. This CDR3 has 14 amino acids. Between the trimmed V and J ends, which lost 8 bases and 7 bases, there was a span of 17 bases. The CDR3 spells CASCEGARSGELFF. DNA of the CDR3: TGTGCCAGCTGCGAGGGTGCAAGAAGCGGGGAGCTGTTTTTT.

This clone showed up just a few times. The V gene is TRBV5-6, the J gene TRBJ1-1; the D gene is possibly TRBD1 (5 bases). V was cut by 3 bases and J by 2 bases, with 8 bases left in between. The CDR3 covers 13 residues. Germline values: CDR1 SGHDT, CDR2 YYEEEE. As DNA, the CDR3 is TGTGCCAGCAGCTCGACAGTAAACACTGAAGCTTTCTTT. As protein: CASSSTVNTEAFF.

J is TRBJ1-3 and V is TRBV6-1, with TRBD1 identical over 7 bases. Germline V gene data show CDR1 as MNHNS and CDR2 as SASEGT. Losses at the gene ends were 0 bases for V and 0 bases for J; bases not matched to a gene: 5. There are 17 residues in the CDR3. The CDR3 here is CASSEAQGGSSGNTIYF. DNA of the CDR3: TGTGCCAGCAGTGAAGCGCAGGGGGGATCCTCTGGAAACACCATATATTTT.

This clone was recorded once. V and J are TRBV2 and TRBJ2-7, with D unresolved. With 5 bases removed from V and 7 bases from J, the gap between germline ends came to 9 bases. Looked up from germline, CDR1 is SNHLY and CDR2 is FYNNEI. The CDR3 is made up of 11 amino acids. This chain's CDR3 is CASSLEIEQYV. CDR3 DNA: TGTGCCAGCAGTTTAGAAATTGAGCAGTACGTC.

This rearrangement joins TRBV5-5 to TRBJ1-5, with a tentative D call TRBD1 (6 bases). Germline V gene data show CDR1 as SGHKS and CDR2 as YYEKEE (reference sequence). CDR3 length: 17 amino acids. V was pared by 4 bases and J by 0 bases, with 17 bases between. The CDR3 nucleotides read TGTGCCAGCAGCCCCGGGACACCTTATTATAGCAATCAGCCCCAGCATTTT. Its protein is CASSPGTPYYSNQPQHF.

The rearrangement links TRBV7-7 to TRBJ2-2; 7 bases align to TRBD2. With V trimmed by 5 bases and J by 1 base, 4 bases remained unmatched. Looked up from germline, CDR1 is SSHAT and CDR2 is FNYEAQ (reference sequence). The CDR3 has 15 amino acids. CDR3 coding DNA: TGTGCCAGCAGCGAGGTAGCGGGGAACACCGGGGAGCTGTTTTTT. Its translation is CASSEVAGNTGELFF.

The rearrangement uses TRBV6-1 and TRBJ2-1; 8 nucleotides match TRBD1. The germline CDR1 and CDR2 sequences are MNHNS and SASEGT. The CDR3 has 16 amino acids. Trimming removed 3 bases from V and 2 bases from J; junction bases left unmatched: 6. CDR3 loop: CASSEARDRPYNEQFF. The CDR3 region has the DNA TGTGCCAGCAGTGAGGCCCGGGACAGGCCCTACAATGAGCAGTTCTTC.

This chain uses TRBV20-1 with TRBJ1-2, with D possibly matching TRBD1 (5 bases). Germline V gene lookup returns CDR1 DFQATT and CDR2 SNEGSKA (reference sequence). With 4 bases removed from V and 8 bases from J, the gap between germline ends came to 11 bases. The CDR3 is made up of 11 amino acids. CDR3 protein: CSANQGRGYTF. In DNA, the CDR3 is TGCAGTGCTAACCAGGGAAGGGGCTACACCTTC.

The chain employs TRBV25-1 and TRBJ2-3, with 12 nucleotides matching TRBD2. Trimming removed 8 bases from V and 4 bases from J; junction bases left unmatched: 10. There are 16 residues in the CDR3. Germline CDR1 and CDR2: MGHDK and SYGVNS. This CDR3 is CASDPPSGGASDTQYF. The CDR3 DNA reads TGTGCCAGCGACCCGCCTAGCGGGGGGGCCTCAGATACGCAGTATTTT.

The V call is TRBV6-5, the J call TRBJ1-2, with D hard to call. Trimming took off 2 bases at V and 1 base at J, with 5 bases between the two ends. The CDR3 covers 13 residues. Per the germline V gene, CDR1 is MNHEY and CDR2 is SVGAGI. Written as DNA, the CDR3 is TGTGCCAGCAGTTACAAGGTTAACTATGGCTACACCTTC. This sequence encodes CASSYKVNYGYTF.

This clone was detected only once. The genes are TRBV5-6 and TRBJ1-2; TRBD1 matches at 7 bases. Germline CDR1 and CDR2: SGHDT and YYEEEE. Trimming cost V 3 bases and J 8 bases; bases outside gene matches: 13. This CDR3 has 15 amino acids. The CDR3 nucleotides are TGTGCCAGCAGCTCGAGCTACAACAGGGGTGTGGGCTACACCTTC. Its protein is CASSSSYNRGVGYTF.